These T cell receptor beta chains were read from a single sample in a study of T-cell reconstitution after alpha-beta-depleted transplantation in children. From the PCR reads, TCRdb called clonotypes with MiXCR, one entry per CDR3 protein. The sample carries roughly 790,000 distinct CDR3 sequences, 15% to 20% recorded once. This specimen consisted of PBMCs, mostly from graft donor cells, obtained 360 days after TCRalphabeta/CD19-depleted stem cell transplant. All receptors come from a male patient aged 5 to 17 who had a stem cell transplant for acute lymphoblastic leukemia, so the T cells may come from the graft donor. Each CDR3 is given with its conserved first and last residue. A D gene is named only where the DNA matches it firmly. A row's size may be missing; if present it is once, few, many or a size class.

TRBJ2-1	TRBV24-1	TRBD2	many	CATSPSGRADEQFF	TGTGCCACCAGTCCCAGCGGGAGGGCCGATGAGCAGTTCTTC
TRBJ2-7	TRBV10-1	NA	NA	CASSQMGVPLYEQYF	TGCGCCAGCAGCCAAATGGGAGTTCCCCTCTACGAGCAGTACTTC
TRBJ1-2	TRBV14	NA	NA	CASSSVSQGSSGYTF	TGTGCCAGCAGCTCGGTCAGCCAGGGTTCCTCTGGCTACACCTTC
TRBJ2-7	TRBV7-9	TRBD2	NA	CASSLSGVTGYEQYF	TGTGCCAGCAGCTTAAGCGGGGTCACGGGCTACGAGCAGTACTTC
TRBJ1-4	TRBV7-9	NA	NA	CASSFNRVGNEKLFF	TGTGCCAGCAGCTTCAACAGGGTGGGAAATGAAAAACTGTTTTTT
TRBJ2-1	TRBV7-8	TRBD2	few	CASSLATSVLRGEQFF	TGTGCCAGCAGCTTAGCTACTAGCGTTTTAAGAGGGGAGCAGTTCTTC
TRBJ2-3	TRBV5-6	NA	many	CASSLVSGTLTDTQYF	TGTGCCAGCAGCTTGGTTTCCGGGACTCTCACAGATACGCAGTATTTT
TRBJ2-6	TRBV3-1	NA	NA	CASSQRWEGISGANVLTF	TGTGCCAGCAGCCAAAGGTGGGAAGGGATCTCTGGGGCCAACGTCCTGACTTTC
TRBJ2-7	TRBV5-1	NA	many	CASSPDFSRENEQYF	TGCGCCAGCAGCCCGGACTTCTCGCGGGAAAACGAGCAGTACTTC
TRBJ1-5	TRBV5-5	NA	few	CASSLSPPERQPQHF	TGTGCCAGCAGCTTGTCACCCCCTGAGCGTCAGCCCCAGCATTTT
TRBJ2-1	TRBV7-3	NA	few	CASSPRPLENNEQFF	TGTGCCAGCAGCCCTAGGCCACTAGAGAACAATGAGCAGTTCTTC
TRBJ2-7	TRBV4-1	NA	few	CASSPSRTDRYEQYF	TGCGCCAGCAGCCCTTCCAGGACAGACCGCTACGAGCAGTACTTC
TRBJ2-3	TRBV27	NA	many	CASSFSALTDTQYF	TGTGCCAGCAGTTTTAGTGCTCTCACAGATACGCAGTATTTT
TRBJ2-5	TRBV7-9	TRBD2	NA	CASSLVGLAALETQYF	TGTGCCAGCAGCTTAGTAGGGCTAGCGGCACTTGAGACCCAGTACTTC
TRBJ2-5	TRBV24-1	NA	NA	CATSDPSSRQETQYF	TGTGCCACCAGTGACCCCTCGTCCCGTCAAGAGACCCAGTACTTC
TRBJ2-1	TRBV12-3/TRBV12-4	NA	NA	CASSLRDGGTNEQFF	TGTGCCAGCAGCTTACGTGATGGAGGAACCAATGAGCAGTTCTTC
TRBJ2-4	TRBV4-1	TRBD2	few	CASSQGLAGGGVAKNIQYF	TGCGCCAGCAGCCAAGGGCTAGCGGGAGGGGGGGTAGCCAAAAACATTCAGTACTTC
TRBJ1-5	TRBV20-1	TRBD1	few	CSARGDRGIQPQHF	TGCAGTGCTAGGGGGGACAGGGGGATTCAGCCCCAGCATTTT
TRBJ2-1	TRBV12-3/TRBV12-4	TRBD2	NA	CATDRGDYYNEQFF	TGTGCCACAGACCGGGGGGATTATTACAATGAGCAGTTCTTC
TRBJ2-7	TRBV29-1	TRBD1	many	CSVSGQGVHEQYF	TGCAGCGTTTCGGGACAGGGAGTCCACGAGCAGTACTTC
TRBJ1-1	TRBV6-5	NA	few	CASSYSGGIEAFF	TGTGCCAGCAGTTATAGTGGGGGGATCGAAGCTTTCTTT
TRBJ2-1	TRBV19	TRBD1	NA	CASTTGGLNEQFF	TGTGCCAGTACCACAGGGGGCCTCAATGAGCAGTTCTTC
TRBJ2-1	TRBV25-1	NA	few	CASRNVRSGDYNEQFF	TGTGCCAGCAGAAACGTGAGAAGCGGAGATTACAATGAGCAGTTCTTC